The rows below give T cell receptor beta chains drawn from one sample of a study of T cells expressing NK-cell markers. One entry per CDR3 protein, without DNA, is what TCRdb gives after re-calling the 5' RACE reads. This listing includes 500,000 or so distinct CDR3 sequences. Sequenced material: blood T cells: a sorted CD56 or NKG2C T cell subset, CD4+ or CD8+ T cells, or bulk PBMC T cells (not recorded which). These receptors came from a man younger than 35 in good health. The CDR3 runs from the conserved cysteine through the conserved F or W.

j_call v_call cdr3_length cdr3_aa
TRBJ2-5 TRBV3-1 15 CASSFSGTPTETQYF
TRBJ2-7 TRBV7-9 15 CASIRTSGSSYEQYF
TRBJ2-7 TRBV4-2 17 CASSQRHGLATTYEQYF
TRBJ2-5 TRBV12-3/TRBV12-4 13 CASNGAGRETQYF
TRBJ2-3 TRBV5-5 15 CASSPRDRETDTQYF
TRBJ2-3 TRBV15 14 CATPGPLGVDTQYF
TRBJ2-1 TRBV12-3/TRBV12-4 17 CASSRRGAGGPYNEQFF
TRBJ1-1 TRBV6-1 11 CASPMNTEAFF
TRBJ2-7 TRBV4-3 15 CASSQAAGGLTEQYF
TRBJ2-3 TRBV12-3/TRBV12-4 17 CASSIGRSVSGTDTQYF
TRBJ2-7 TRBV29-1 13 CSVEGLAGLEQYF
TRBJ2-1 TRBV12-3/TRBV12-4 15 CASSSSGSVKSEQFF
TRBJ1-1 TRBV12-3/TRBV12-4 14 CASRGRAYGTEAFF
TRBJ2-3 TRBV3-1 18 CASSQEELSLAGGDTQYF
TRBJ1-5 TRBV5-1 15 CASSPKWGLGQPQHF
TRBJ2-7 TRBV5-1 13 CASSLFRGREQYF
TRBJ2-3 TRBV3-1 16 CASSQSGTAFGDTQYF
TRBJ2-5 TRBV5-1 14 CASSLTSGRATQYF
TRBJ2-4 TRBV28 17 CASSFVSGAGGKNIQYF
TRBJ2-1 TRBV12-3/TRBV12-4 12 CASSLRTSGIFF
TRBJ2-1 TRBV20-1 14 CSASDALLGNEQFF
TRBJ2-5 TRBV20-1 12 CSAGTTQETQYF